Included here is one TCR beta chain sequence, with context. Its cognate antigen has yet to be identified. No clone much larger than this one lies a single base away; base qualities are absent. The entry originates in a study of CD8 T cells in Susac syndrome (dated by TCRdb to about 2019). The study in broad terms: Whether CD8+ T cell activation and differentiation in Susac syndrome was antigen driven was tested using repertoire sequencing. The research as a whole found: The number of individuals in the TCR sequencing and HLA analysis was recognized as being relatively small.

RNA was extracted using the RNeasy kit, and roughly 0.5 to 1 ug of the RNA was reverse transcribed with random hexamers. The immunoSEQ multiplex PCR assay, which covers 54 Vbeta and 13 Jbeta segments, was used to amplify TCR beta CDR3 regions. To correct PCR amplification bias, a synthetic template baseline was used for both primer optimization and computational correction. Per the authors' processing: Reads were annotated to V, D and J genes according to IMGT and were analyzed with immunoSEQ Analyzer, with only productive sequences retained. Clonality was computed as one minus Shannon entropy normalized by log2 of the number of productive unique sequences. Public and private clones were assessed among the 100 most prevalent clones of each patient and control. Clones were defined as Susac-specific when absent from the healthy and MS cohorts, from approximately 970 published viral clones and from other ImmuneACCESS disease sequences. TCRdb reran the public reads through fastp at Q25 and MiXCR, keeping productive beta chains. Each CDR3 protein appears once, grouped with its most common genes and DNA. TCRdb assigned the V and J calls; the authors' analysis was not used. This sample comprises approximately 160,000 distinct CDR3 sequences, 80% to 95% of them detected only once. The ten largest clones add up to more than 0.11% of the sample.

High-throughput TCR beta sequencing profiled peripheral blood CD8+ and CD4+ T cells from healthy donors, Susac syndrome patients and multiple sclerosis patients. The healthy donors served as controls matched for age and sex. Bulk CD8+ and CD4+ T cells were purified by magnetic negative isolation, while CD8+ TEMRA cells were enriched using FACS. Blood was drawn into EDTA tubes, processed within 24 hours, and PBMCs were isolated by density gradient centrifugation. PBMCs intended for TCR sequencing were cryopreserved in liquid nitrogen and thawed later in a water bath at 37 degrees C. A purity of at least 90% was achieved for sorted or isolated CD4+, CD8+ and CD8+ TEMRA cells. V drops 3 bases and J drops 15 bases, leaving 12 bases in between. Taken from cysteine to phenylalanine, the CDR3 has 11 residues. Here the CDR3 DNA is all that survives: 33 bases in frame from base 1. Reading the germline V gene (reference sequence) gives CDR1 LGHDT and CDR2 YNNKEL.

Recombination joined TRBV3-1 with TRBJ2-1, and TRBD1 may be the D gene, going by 6 matching bases. The sequenced sample consisted of CD4+ T cells from PBMCs. This clonotype was obtained from a human donor in good health. The nucleotides read TGTGCCAGCAGCCAGGGACATTATCGGTTCTTC. This yields the protein CASSQGHYRFF.